A single sample is the source of the 2 T cell receptor beta chains below, sequenced in a study of control samples from healthy donors and cancer patients. The protocol was immunoSEQ multiplex PCR, while the TCRdb copy is restricted to in-frame clones and leaves out a portion. The sample shows approximately 150,000 clones, roughly 92% of them seen only once. The sample taken for sequencing was blood. The receptors derive from a woman aged 30 to 39 in good health.

As to this clone: The sample holds other DNA sequences that translate to the same CDR3. The V and J genes are TRBV14 and TRBJ1-1, with D possibly TRBD1 on 6 matching bases. CDR3 size: 13 residues. Germline CDR1 and CDR2: SGHDN and FVKESK. Trimming left V 4 bases short and J 4 bases short, with 10 bases between. The CDR3 here is CASSLQGGTEAFF. The CDR3 region has the DNA TGTGCCAGCAGCCTACAGGGTGGCACTGAAGCTTTCTTT.

This chain links TRBV7-9 with TRBJ2-1, with 12 bases fitting TRBD2. Losses at the gene ends were 1 base for V and 4 bases for J; bases not matched to a gene: 8. The CDR3 is 18 residues long. CDR1 is SEHNR and CDR2 is FQNEAQ in the germline V gene (reference sequence). Here the CDR3 DNA reads TGTGCCAGCAGCTTAGGGAGACTAGCGGGAGAAGGATACAATGAGCAGTTCTTC. Protein: CASSLGRLAGEGYNEQFF.